The rows below give T cell receptor beta chains drawn from one sample of a study of T cell responses to AZD1222 COVID-19 vaccine. Sequencing was performed with immunoSEQ multiplex PCR; in TCRdb, only in-frame clones are kept and a portion is missing. The data contain roughly 100,000 clones, 80% to 85% of them singletons. The sequences come from peripheral blood, collected on day 0 of AZD1222 vaccination. These receptors were obtained from an adult in good health. CDR3s include the opening cysteine and the closing phenylalanine or tryptophan. A D gene is named only where the DNA matches it firmly. Where a row states a size, it is once, few, many or the class of an expanded clone; other rows omit it.

D,size,V,J,CDR3,DNA
-,-,TRBV6-5,TRBJ2-2,CASNPDRNTGELFF,TGTGCCAGCAACCCCGACAGAAACACCGGGGAGCTGTTTTTT
TRBD2,-,TRBV11-2,TRBJ2-5,CASSFTFGRAYQETQYF,TGTGCCAGCAGCTTCACCTTCGGGAGGGCGTACCAAGAGACCCAGTACTTC
-,few,TRBV3-1/TRBV3-2,TRBJ1-6,CASSQVGEDSPLHF,TGTGCCAGCAGCCAAGTAGGGGAGGATTCACCCCTCCACTTT
-,-,TRBV19,TRBJ2-2,CASSIFSQNTGELFF,TGTGCCAGTAGTATTTTCAGCCAGAACACCGGGGAGCTGTTTTTT
TRBD1,-,TRBV19,TRBJ1-1,CASSHLGQGFEAFF,TGTGCCAGTAGCCACCTGGGACAGGGTTTTGAAGCTTTCTTT
-,-,TRBV9,TRBJ2-5,CASSVGPHFVAQYF,TGTGCCAGCAGCGTAGGCCCTCATTTCGTTGCCCAGTACTTC
TRBD2,few,TRBV4-3,TRBJ2-1,CASSQLAGGRDEQFF,TGCGCCAGCAGCCAACTAGCGGGGGGTAGAGATGAGCAGTTCTTC
TRBD2,-,TRBV9,TRBJ2-3,CASSVGGGGLAGAVDTQYF,TGTGCCAGCAGCGTAGGAGGAGGAGGGCTAGCGGGAGCGGTAGATACGCAGTATTTT
-,once,TRBV28,TRBJ1-2,CASSRGGAGNYGYTF,TGTGCCAGCAGTAGGGGGGGAGCGGGGAACTATGGCTACACCTTC
-,-,TRBV18,TRBJ1-5,CASSSQGVRNQPQHF,TGTGCCAGCTCGTCGCAGGGCGTCCGCAATCAGCCCCAGCATTTT
-,-,TRBV11-3,TRBJ2-3,CASSPYRTRSSTDTQYF,TGTGCCAGCAGCCCTTATAGGACAAGGTCTAGCACAGATACGCAGTATTTT
TRBD2,once,TRBV5-4,TRBJ2-1,CASSLMLAGSNEQFF,TGTGCCAGCAGCTTGATGCTAGCGGGGTCCAATGAGCAGTTCTTC
-,-,TRBV19,TRBJ1-4,CASSRGTATNEKLFF,TGTGCCAGTAGTCGGGGCACTGCAACTAATGAAAAACTGTTTTTT
-,-,TRBV6-5,TRBJ1-2,CASSYKSSGFGYTF,TGTGCCAGCAGTTACAAATCCAGCGGGTTTGGCTACACCTTC
-,once,TRBV28,TRBJ1-4,CASRVRGGSNEKLFF,TGTGCCAGCAGAGTTAGAGGTGGAAGTAATGAAAAACTGTTTTTT
-,-,TRBV29-1,TRBJ1-3,CSVGGQTGNTIYF,TGCAGCGTTGGAGGTCAGACTGGAAACACCATATATTTT
TRBD1,-,TRBV28,TRBJ1-2,CASSLFGQGDYGYTF,TGTGCCAGCAGTTTATTCGGACAGGGTGACTATGGCTACACCTTC
-,-,TRBV28,TRBJ1-3,CASLSSGNTIYF,TGTGCCAGTCTCAGCTCTGGAAACACCATATATTTT
TRBD2,-,TRBV19,TRBJ2-3,CASSIRTTRTSGSADTQYF,TGTGCCAGTAGTATACGGACAACCCGGACTAGCGGGAGTGCAGATACGCAGTATTTT
-,-,TRBV6-1,TRBJ1-6,CASSELPSSYNSPLHF,TGTGCCAGCAGTGAATTACCGTCCTCCTATAATTCACCCCTCCACTTT
TRBD1,-,TRBV13,TRBJ1-1,CASSSSGTGGTNTEAFF,TGTGCCAGCAGCTCTTCCGGGACAGGGGGGACGAACACTGAAGCTTTCTTT
-,-,TRBV6-5,TRBJ2-2,CASSRDPLTGELFF,TGTGCCAGCAGCAGGGACCCTTTGACCGGGGAGCTGTTTTTT
TRBD1,few,TRBV20-1,TRBJ1-2,CSADRGLGYTF,TGCAGTGCTGACAGGGGGCTTGGCTACACCTTC
-,-,TRBV7-9,TRBJ2-5,CASSRPGRKETQYF,TGTGCCAGCAGCCGGCCGGGACGGAAAGAGACCCAGTACTTC
-,once,TRBV19,TRBJ1-1,CACGAHGYTEAFF,TGTGCCTGCGGGGCGCACGGGTACACTGAAGCTTTCTTT
TRBD1,-,TRBV19,TRBJ1-1,CASSRDSMNTEAFF,TGTGCCAGTAGCCGGGACAGCATGAACACTGAAGCTTTCTTT
-,-,TRBV3-1/TRBV3-2,TRBJ1-5,CASSHRGNQPQHF,TGTGCCAGCAGCCACAGGGGCAATCAGCCCCAGCATTTT